Described below is a single T cell receptor beta chain sequence and its context. Its antigen is unknown. The data were taken from a study of human T cells and chemical hapten exposure. Study outcomes and limitations: Patch test score rose with PT1 expanded TCRs, significant at 8, 16, 32, not 4. Alopecia in all donors means immunity may differ from healthy individuals.

Each CDR3 protein is one row after TCRdb ran MiXCR on the RACE reads. This sample yields fewer than 200,000 distinct CDR3 sequences, of which 20% to 25% are seen a single time; 6.7% belongs to the top ten. Stated time point: patch test 1, 2 weeks after DPC sensitization. The treatment is: therapeutic diphenylcyclopropenone sensitization with weekly scalp DPC. The TCR was taken from a woman aged 45-59 years with alopecia areata. Some clones in this sample may be carry-over from other donors' samples. Sequenced material: whole blood, taken in connection with sensitization to the hapten diphenylcyclopropenone (DPC).

CDR3 DNA: TGTGCCAGCAGCCCGTTTTGGGGGACCTACAATGAGCAGTTCTTC. Translation: CASSPFWGTYNEQFF. V is TRBV5-5 and J is TRBJ2-1, with D possibly being TRBD1 or TRBD2 (5 bases each). The V gene's germline CDR1 is SGHKS and CDR2 YYEKEE (reference sequence). This CDR3 region has 15 residues. The V end was cut by 4 bases, the J end by 2 bases, with 13 bases between. The full variable domain, its missing parts supplied by reference TRBV5-5 and TRBJ2-1, is DAGVTQSPTHLIKTRGQQVTLRCSPISGHKSVSWYQQVLGQGPQFIFQYYEKEERGRGNFPDRFSARQFPNYSSELNVNALLLGDSALYLCASSPFWGTYNEQFFGPGTRLTVL.